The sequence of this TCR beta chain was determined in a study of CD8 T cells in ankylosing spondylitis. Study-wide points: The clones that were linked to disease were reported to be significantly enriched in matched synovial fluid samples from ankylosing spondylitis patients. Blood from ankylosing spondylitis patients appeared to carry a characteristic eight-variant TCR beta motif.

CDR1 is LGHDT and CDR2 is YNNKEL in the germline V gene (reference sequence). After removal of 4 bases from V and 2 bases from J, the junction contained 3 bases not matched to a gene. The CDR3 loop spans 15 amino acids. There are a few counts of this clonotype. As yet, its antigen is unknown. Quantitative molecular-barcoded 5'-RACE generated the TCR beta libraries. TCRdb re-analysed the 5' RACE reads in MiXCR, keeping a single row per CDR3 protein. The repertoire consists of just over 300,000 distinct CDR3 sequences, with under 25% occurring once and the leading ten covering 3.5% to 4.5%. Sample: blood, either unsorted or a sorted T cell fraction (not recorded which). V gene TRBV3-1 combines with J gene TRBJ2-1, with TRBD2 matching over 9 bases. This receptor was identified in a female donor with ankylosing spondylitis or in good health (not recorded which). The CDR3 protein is CASSPGLATYNEQFF. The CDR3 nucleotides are TGTGCCAGCAGCCCTGGACTAGCGACCTACAATGAGCAGTTCTTC.